Below, 17 T cell receptor beta chains from the same sample are listed, as sequenced in a study of blood T cell repertoires in COVID-19. Measured with immunoSEQ multiplex PCR; TCRdb has only the in-frame clones, and not every one. In the table there are approximately 150,000 clones, roughly 87% of which are singletons. The sample comprised peripheral blood. The receptors stem from a woman aged 45-65 years with acute or convalescent COVID-19.

This chain uses TRBV7-7 with TRBJ1-5; 10 nucleotides match TRBD1. The CDR3 length is 19 residues. J was trimmed by 5 bases and V by 1 base; bases with no gene match: 14. Germline V gene data show CDR1 as SSHAT and CDR2 as FNYEAQ (reference sequence). DNA of the CDR3: TGTGCCAGCAGCTTAGAAGACCATGGGACAGGGGATCCGTATCAGCCCCAGCATTTT. Translated, it gives CASSLEDHGTGDPYQPQHF.

The V and J genes are TRBV27 and TRBJ2-1; D gene unclear. The CDR3 sequence is 15 residues long. The germline CDR1 and CDR2 sequences are MNHEY and SMNVEV (reference sequence). V shed 6 bases and J shed 3 bases, with 15 bases lying between them. The CDR3 DNA reads TGTGCCAGCAGCAGAACTACCTACCTCTACAATGAGCAGTTCTTC. This encodes CASSRTTYLYNEQFF.

The chain recombines TRBV30 with TRBJ1-5; TRBD1 matches 7 bases. The CDR3 spans 16 residues. Looked up from germline, CDR1 is GTSNPN and CDR2 is SVGIG (reference sequence). V was pared by 2 bases and J by 6 bases, with 13 bases of the junction left unmatched. The CDR3: CAWSSSAQGVLQPQHF. The CDR3 DNA sequence: TGTGCCTGGAGTAGTTCGGCGCAGGGGGTACTTCAGCCCCAGCATTTT.

This rearrangement joins TRBV21-1 to TRBJ2-5; TRBD1, the table's D call, lacks a check against the DNA. TRBV21-1 is a recognized pseudogene. The CDR3 length is 16 residues. The CDR3 sequence: CASSAHPRGFQETQYF. The CDR3 DNA reads TGTGCCAGCAGCGCCCACCCCAGGGGGTTCCAAGAGACCCAGTACTTC.

V and J are TRBV3-1 (or the pseudogene TRBV3-2) and TRBJ2-5; 10 nucleotides align to TRBD2. Germline values: CDR1 LGHDT, CDR2 YNNKEL (reference sequence). This CDR3 is 14 amino acids long. V shed 3 bases, J shed 9 bases, and the junction held 7 bases outside the gene matches. In nucleotides, the CDR3 is TGTGCCAGCAGCCACGCACTAGCGGGAAGGGCCCAGTACTTC. This codes for CASSHALAGRAQYF.

The chain combines TRBV18 with TRBJ2-7, with TRBD1 matching over 7 bases. V lost 5 bases and J lost 4; bases outside the gene matches: 5. Looked up from germline, CDR1 is KGHSH and CDR2 is LQKENI. CDR3 size: 13 residues. CDR3 sequence (DNA): TGTGCCAGCTCATCGGACAGGTTGTACGAGCAGTACTTC. It yields the protein CASSSDRLYEQYF.

The chain uses TRBV3-1 (or the pseudogene TRBV3-2) and TRBJ2-7; the match to TRBD1 covers 8 bases. The germline CDR1 and CDR2 sequences are LGHDT and YNNKEL (reference sequence). This CDR3 is built from 14 residues. V was clipped by 3 bases and J by 2 bases; unmatched bases: 3. The CDR3 region is CASSHWDRPYEQYF. The CDR3 region has the DNA TGTGCCAGCAGCCACTGGGACAGGCCCTACGAGCAGTACTTC.

The table lists this clone with a count of one. This chain links TRBV5-1 with TRBJ1-4; D may be TRBD1 (6 bases). The length of the CDR3 is 14 residues. Germline V gives CDR1 SGHRS, CDR2 YFSETQ. Trimming pared 7 bases from V and 7 bases from J, leaving 17 bases between. CDR3 amino acids: CASQLQGGGEKLFF. The DNA of the CDR3 is TGCGCCAGCCAATTACAGGGTGGGGGTGAAAAACTGTTTTTT.

This clone occurred a few times. The chain uses TRBV7-2 and TRBJ1-1; possibly TRBD1 for D (6 bases). There are 15 residues in the CDR3. V dropped 5 bases and J dropped 4 bases, with 17 bases sitting between them. Germline-derived CDR1 and CDR2 are SGHTA and FQGNSA. In nucleotides, the CDR3 is TGTGCCAGCAGCGCCGCCGGGACAAAGGGCACTGAAGCTTTCTTT. This gives the protein CASSAAGTKGTEAFF.

This clone showed up just once. The V and J genes are TRBV6-5 and TRBJ1-1; possibly TRBD1 for D (6 bases). Trimming shortened V by 5 bases and J by 2 bases, and 12 bases separated the two germline ends. Looked up from germline, CDR1 is MNHEY and CDR2 is SVGAGI. The CDR3 contains 14 residues. The CDR3 nucleotides are TGTGCCAGCAGTCCATGGACAGAAAACACTGAAGCTTTCTTT. It yields the protein CASSPWTENTEAFF.

V and J are TRBV7-2 and TRBJ1-2; D perhaps matches TRBD1 (5 bases). V lost 5 bases to trimming and J lost 4 bases, with 14 bases between them. The CDR3 totals 14 residues. The germline V gene has CDR1 SGHTA and CDR2 FQGNSA. The CDR3 reads CASSRSGFVYGYTF. CDR3 sequence (DNA): TGTGCCAGCAGCCGTTCAGGGTTTGTCTATGGCTACACCTTC.

This clone was seen a single time. This rearrangement joins TRBV10-3 to TRBJ1-2; D unresolved. The CDR3 has 12 residues. V gave up 4 bases and J gave up 4 bases, with 7 bases separating them. Germline V CDR1 and CDR2: ENHRY, SYGVKD. This CDR3 reads CAISGQVYGYTF. CDR3 nucleotides: TGTGCCATCAGTGGTCAGGTCTATGGCTACACCTTC.

The sample holds one count of this clone. The chain has TRBV2 and TRBJ1-6; D is ambiguous. CDR1 SNHLY and CDR2 FYNNEI come from the germline V gene. The V end lost 3 bases, the J end lost 6 bases, and 15 bases lay between the germline ends. The length of the CDR3 is 16 residues. Written as DNA, the CDR3 is TGTGCCAGCAGTGATCTTTCGGGAAAGGCTAATTCACCCCTCCACTTT. Translated, it gives CASSDLSGKANSPLHF.

This sequence joins TRBV27 and TRBJ2-1; 14 nucleotides agree with TRBD2. Losses at the gene ends were 5 bases for V and 6 bases for J; bases not matched to a gene: 12. The CDR3 has 18 amino acids. CDR1 and CDR2 from the germline V gene are MNHEY and SMNVEV (reference sequence). The CDR3 DNA is TGTGCCAGCAGTCCTTTCCCGGGACTAGCGGGAGTTAGCAATGAGCAGTTCTTC. Protein: CASSPFPGLAGVSNEQFF.

CDR3 region: CASDRGNQPQHF. The CDR3 nucleotides read TGTGCCAGCGACAGGGGTAATCAGCCCCAGCATTTT. The J gene is TRBJ1-5, the V gene TRBV19; 8 bases fit TRBD1. Germline-derived CDR1 and CDR2 are LNHDA and SQIVND (reference sequence). After removal of 9 bases from V and 4 bases from J, the junction contained 2 bases not matched to a gene. The CDR3 is made up of 12 amino acids.

The chain carries TRBV12-5 and TRBJ2-3; 8 bases agree with TRBD2. V dropped 4 bases and J dropped 11; count of bases not matched to a gene: 8. Germline CDR1 and CDR2: LGHNT and FRNRAP. CDR3 length: 13 residues. CDR3 sequence: CASGSSGGPKQYF. CDR3 coding DNA: TGTGCTAGTGGTTCGAGCGGGGGCCCCAAGCAGTATTTT.

The genes are TRBV10-3 and TRBJ2-3, with TRBD2 matching 13 bases. The CDR3 length is 16 residues. Germline CDR1 and CDR2: ENHRY and SYGVKD. V lost 9 bases, J lost 1 base, and 7 bases stayed unmatched. Written as DNA, the CDR3 is TGTGCCATGGCGACTAGCGGGGGGTATCGCACAGATACGCAGTATTTT. This encodes CAMATSGGYRTDTQYF.